This T cell receptor (beta chain) appears in the sequencing data of a study of Ad26.COV2.S vaccination and SARS-CoV-2 variants. Findings and limits, study-wide: TCR breadth and depth analyses may have underestimated total T cell responses. Ad26.COV2.S recipients had broader spike-specific TCRs (P = 0.0014).

Indicated treatment: 15 to 20 received Ad26.COV2.S at low or high dose, single or two shots; several received placebo; per-sample allocation not given. Collection of samples fell on day 63 after the first vaccine or placebo injection. The repertoire was sequenced with immunoSEQ multiplex PCR; TCRdb's copy has only in-frame clones and lacks some. The sample comprises about 480,000 clones, 87% of which are singletons, and 9.5% to 15% rests with the top ten. This CDR3 has 14 residues. The V gene's germline CDR1 is SGHTS and CDR2 YDEGEE. Trimming removed 0 bases at V and 0 bases at J, with 7 bases between. To note about this clone: Its antigen is not known.

The rearrangement joins TRBV5-8 to TRBJ2-7, with D unclear. The TCR was taken from a person between 18 and 65 years old who received the Ad26.COV2.S COVID-19 vaccine or a placebo. The specimen comprised peripheral blood, sampled in a trial of Ad26.COV2.S vaccine versus placebo. The DNA for the CDR3 is TGTGCCAGCAGCTTGGTGGGTATCTCCTACGAGCAGTACTTC. It codes for CASSLVGISYEQYF.